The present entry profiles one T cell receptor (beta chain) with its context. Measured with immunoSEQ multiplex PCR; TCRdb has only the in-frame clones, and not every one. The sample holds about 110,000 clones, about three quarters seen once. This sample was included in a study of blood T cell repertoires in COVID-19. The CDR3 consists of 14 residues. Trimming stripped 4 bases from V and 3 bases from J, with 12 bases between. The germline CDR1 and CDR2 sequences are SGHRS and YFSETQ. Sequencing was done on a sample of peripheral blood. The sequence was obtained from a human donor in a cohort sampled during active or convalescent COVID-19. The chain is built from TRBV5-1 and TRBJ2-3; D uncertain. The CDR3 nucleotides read TGCGCCAGCAGCCCCTCGGGTGGAACAGATACGCAGTATTTT. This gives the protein CASSPSGGTDTQYF.